The rows below give T cell receptor beta chains drawn from one sample of a study of beta chain features in type 1 diabetes. Libraries were prepared by immunoSEQ multiplex PCR; TCRdb keeps only in-frame clonotypes and omits some of them. This table has 550,000 to 850,000 clones, around an eighth appearing once. The sample comprised naive CD4+ T cells from blood. The receptors stem from a man between 18 and 35 years old with type 1 diabetes. The CDR3 runs from the conserved cysteine through the conserved F or W. D genes are given only for firm matches. Expanded clones are given a class, and other clones once, few, many or no size at all.

j_call | clone_size | d_call | v_call | cdr3_nt | cdr3_aa
TRBJ1-1 | many | . | TRBV10-3 | TGTGCCATCAGTGTCATGAACACTGAAGCTTTCTTT | CAISVMNTEAFF
TRBJ1-4 | few | . | TRBV29-1 | TGCAGCGTGGGAACAGGGCTGACTAATGAAAAACTGTTTTTT | CSVGTGLTNEKLFF
TRBJ1-6 | . | . | TRBV7-8 | TGTGCCAGCAGTCAAAGAGGAGGGAACTCACCCCTCCACTTT | CASSQRGGNSPLHF
TRBJ1-5 | few | TRBD1 | TRBV10-3 | TGTGCCATCAGTGATTCCGGGACAGGGGTAGGGAATCAGCCCCAGCATTTT | CAISDSGTGVGNQPQHF
TRBJ2-5 | few | . | TRBV21-1 | TGTGCCAGCAGCAAAGGGGACAGGGTGGAGACCCAGTACTTC | CASSKGDRVETQYF
TRBJ2-3 | few | . | TRBV5-1 | TGCGCCAGCAGCCGAGAGGACCGGTTTCGGGATACGCAGTATTTT | CASSREDRFRDTQYF
TRBJ2-3 | few | TRBD1 | TRBV5-1 | TGCGCCAGCAGCCCGGGACAGGGCGAAGATACGCAGTATTTT | CASSPGQGEDTQYF
TRBJ1-2 | . | . | TRBV30 | TGTGCCTGGAGTGTGGCCAGGGACTATGGCTACACCTTC | CAWSVARDYGYTF
TRBJ2-5 | . | . | TRBV19 | TGTGCCAGTAGTATAGGTGAGCAGGGGTTGGAAGAGACCCAGTACTTC | CASSIGEQGLEETQYF
TRBJ1-2 | . | . | TRBV6-1 | TGTGCCAGCGGTGTGGAGGGGGATGCCTATGGCTACACCTTC | CASGVEGDAYGYTF
TRBJ1-1 | . | TRBD1 | TRBV30 | TGTGCCTGGGGACAGGGAAGGACTGAAGCTTTCTTT | CAWGQGRTEAFF
TRBJ1-6 | few | . | TRBV5-4 | TGTGCCAGCAGTTCGGGGCAGCCATCGCCCCTCCACTTT | CASSSGQPSPLHF
TRBJ2-5 | few | TRBD2 | TRBV4-1 | TGCGCCAGCAGCTACCTCCCGGGCGGGGGACGGTGGGAGACCCAGTACTTC | CASSYLPGGGRWETQYF
TRBJ2-1 | . | . | TRBV5-8 | TGTGCCAGCAGCTCCCGGGACAATGAGCAGTTCTTC | CASSSRDNEQFF
TRBJ1-1 | few | . | TRBV29-1 | TGCAGCGTGCTACATACAGGGACCACTATGAACACTGAAGCTTTCTTT | CSVLHTGTTMNTEAFF
TRBJ2-2 | . | TRBD1 | TRBV4-1 | TGCGCCAGCAGCCTGGGACAGGGGAACACCGGGGAGCTGTTTTTT | CASSLGQGNTGELFF
TRBJ1-1 | few | . | TRBV28 | TGTGCCAGCAGTTTATCCACAGGGCGAGTTACTGAAGCTTTCTTT | CASSLSTGRVTEAFF
TRBJ2-5 | few | . | TRBV25-1 | TGTGCCAGCAGTGTCAGGGGACCACCCCAAGAGACCCAGTACTTC | CASSVRGPPQETQYF
TRBJ2-3 | . | . | TRBV10-2 | TGCGCCAGCAGTGAGTCGGGGATAGGGATCGCAGATACGCAGTATTTT | CASSESGIGIADTQYF
TRBJ2-7 | few | . | TRBV29-1 | TGCAGCGTTGTTAGGACAGAGACGATCTACGAGCAGTACTTC | CSVVRTETIYEQYF
TRBJ2-3 | . | TRBD2 | TRBV13 | TGTGCCAGCAGCTTAGAGGGTCTAGCGGGGACCGGCACAGATACGCAGTATTTT | CASSLEGLAGTGTDTQYF
TRBJ2-2 | few | . | TRBV10-3 | TGTGCCATCAGCCGCACCGGGGAGCTGTTTTTT | CAISRTGELFF
TRBJ1-5 | . | TRBD1 | TRBV30 | TGTGCCTGGAGTGTCGACAGGGCAGAACAGCCCCAGCATTTT | CAWSVDRAEQPQHF
TRBJ2-7 | few | . | TRBV6-5 | TGTGCCAGCAGTTATACCCCTCGGGACTCCTACGAGCAGTACTTC | CASSYTPRDSYEQYF
TRBJ2-5 | few | . | TRBV7-3 | TGTGCCAGCAGCTTAACCCGGACAGCCCAAGAGACCCAGTACTTC | CASSLTRTAQETQYF
TRBJ2-3 | . | . | TRBV7-2 | TGTGCCAGCAGCAAGAGGCCTGCCTGGCCGGGCACAGATACGCAGTATTTT | CASSKRPAWPGTDTQYF
TRBJ1-6 | few | . | TRBV10-3 | TGTGCCATCAGTGACCCTGTCCGCCGGGATTCACCCCTCCACTTT | CAISDPVRRDSPLHF
TRBJ2-1 | . | TRBD2 | TRBV5-1 | TGCGCCAGCAGCTTGGGGCTCCTCGGGGGGTCCTCCTACAATGAGCAGTTCTTC | CASSLGLLGGSSYNEQFF
TRBJ2-2 | . | TRBD1 | TRBV27 | TGTGCCAGCAGACGGGACAGCTCTTCCGGGGAGCTGTTTTTT | CASRRDSSSGELFF
TRBJ2-1 | . | TRBD1 | TRBV6-5 | TGTGCCAGCACCACAGGGGGTCTCCGATACAATGAGCAGTTCTTC | CASTTGGLRYNEQFF
TRBJ2-5 | . | . | TRBV10-3 | TGTGCCATCAGTGAGTCAGGGGGTGGGGTTCAGCGGACCCAGTACTTC | CAISESGGGVQRTQYF
TRBJ1-5 | . | . | TRBV5-6 | TGTGCCAGCAGCTTGTACGCGGTGAGCAATCAGCCCCAGCATTTT | CASSLYAVSNQPQHF
TRBJ1-6 | . | . | TRBV2 | TGTGCCAGCAGTGAGACAGGCTTTAATTCACCCCTCCACTTT | CASSETGFNSPLHF
TRBJ2-7 | . | . | TRBV6-1 | TGTGCCAGCAGTGGGTTCGGGGTAAGGTTCCACGAGCAGTACTTC | CASSGFGVRFHEQYF
TRBJ1-3 | . | . | TRBV9 | TGTGCCAGCAGCGTGGGGACTGGAAACACCATATATTTT | CASSVGTGNTIYF
TRBJ2-7 | . | . | TRBV27 | TGTGCCAGCAGTTCAGGACACTACTACGAGCAGTACTTC | CASSSGHYYEQYF
TRBJ1-5 | . | . | TRBV29-1 | TGCAGCGTTCGGGGTAGCAATCAGCCCCAGCATTTT | CSVRGSNQPQHF
TRBJ1-1 | . | . | TRBV14 | TGTGCCAGCAGCCAAACGATGGCTAACACTGAAGCTTTCTTT | CASSQTMANTEAFF
TRBJ1-1 | few | TRBD1 | TRBV18 | TGTGCCAGCTCCGGTCTACTGACAGGGGGGGCTGAAGCTTTCTTT | CASSGLLTGGAEAFF
TRBJ1-2 | . | TRBD1 | TRBV29-1 | TGCAGCGTTGACAGGACAGGGGGCCAAACTAACTATGGCTACACCTTC | CSVDRTGGQTNYGYTF
TRBJ1-2 | few | . | TRBV2 | TGTGCCAGCAGTGATGAGACAGCCGGAGACTATGGCTACACCTTC | CASSDETAGDYGYTF
TRBJ2-5 | . | TRBD2 | TRBV30 | TGTGCCTGGAGTGTACTAGCGGGAAAGTACCAAGAGACCCAGTACTTC | CAWSVLAGKYQETQYF
TRBJ2-5 | few | . | TRBV10-1 | TGCGCCAGCAGTGAGGGGATCGGGATCCAAGAGACCCAGTACTTC | CASSEGIGIQETQYF
TRBJ1-1 | . | . | TRBV30 | TGTGCCTGGAGACCAGGGGCCAACACTGAAGCTTTCTTT | CAWRPGANTEAFF
TRBJ2-3 | . | TRBD1 | TRBV5-1 | TGCGCCAGCAGCTCCGGGACAGGGGCCAAGTATTTT | CASSSGTGAKYF
TRBJ1-1 | . | . | TRBV6-1 | TGTGCCAGCAGTGAACAGGGCACTGAAGCTTTCTTT | CASSEQGTEAFF
TRBJ2-7 | . | . | TRBV28 | TGTGCCAGCAGCAAAAGGGGGATTTCCTACGAGCAGTACTTC | CASSKRGISYEQYF
TRBJ1-2 | . | TRBD1 | TRBV29-1 | TGCAGCGCGACCCGGACAGGTAATGGCTACACCTTC | CSATRTGNGYTF
TRBJ1-2 | . | . | TRBV5-1 | TGCGCCAGCAGATTTGGGGGGAAAGGCTACACCTTC | CASRFGGKGYTF
TRBJ2-5 | . | TRBD2 | TRBV5-4 | TGTGCCAGCAGCCTGGCTAGCGGGGGGATCCAAGAGACCCAGTACTTC | CASSLASGGIQETQYF
TRBJ2-1 | . | . | TRBV5-1 | TGCGCCAGCAGCTTGGTGTGGGGCCCCTACAATGAGCAGTTCTTC | CASSLVWGPYNEQFF